These T cell receptor beta chains were read from a single sample in a study of cytomegalovirus exposure and HLA in healthy donors. Using immunoSEQ multiplex PCR, the repertoire was profiled, and TCRdb retains in-frame clones only, with some absent. Recorded for this sample: 150,000 to 200,000 clones. The sample was PBMCs. Receptors originate from a man between 25 and 39 years old in good health and CMV-seronegative. Both conserved end residues are part of each CDR3. D genes are given only for firm matches.

TRBD1	TRBJ2-5	TRBV7-9	TGTGCCAGCAGCTTAGAATACGAGACAGGGAGAAAAGAGACCCAGTACTTC	CASSLEYETGRKETQYF
-	TRBJ2-7	TRBV5-1	TGCGCCAGCAGTCGCAGCCCTACTAGCCTGAACGAGCAGTACTTC	CASSRSPTSLNEQYF
TRBD1	TRBJ1-1	TRBV5-5	TGTGCCAGCAGCTTGGTATCCGGGACAGCAGTTGAAGCTTTCTTT	CASSLVSGTAVEAFF
TRBD1	TRBJ2-2	TRBV6-1	TGTGCCAGCAGTGGTCCGGGACAGGGGTCTGGCGGGGAGCTGTTTTTT	CASSGPGQGSGGELFF
TRBD1	TRBJ2-2	TRBV11-2	TGTGCCAGCAGCTTCCCCAGGTCGGGACAGGGTGGGAACACCGGGGAGCTGTTTTTT	CASSFPRSGQGGNTGELFF
TRBD2	TRBJ2-2	TRBV29-1	TGCAGCGTTGCCGGGGGGATAGCGGGAACCGGGGAGCTGTTTTTT	CSVAGGIAGTGELFF
-	TRBJ1-1	TRBV18	TGTGCCAGCTCGCCCGGACAGAGGGGGTTTCGGGAAGCTTTCTTT	CASSPGQRGFREAFF
-	TRBJ2-7	TRBV6-6	TGTGCCAGCAGTTTCCAGGGGACCCTTTCCTACGAGCAGTACTTC	CASSFQGTLSYEQYF
-	TRBJ2-2	TRBV25-1	TGTGCCAGCAGCGACCGCCGGGACACCGGGGAGCTGTTTTTT	CASSDRRDTGELFF
-	TRBJ1-2	TRBV6-5	TGTGCCAGCAGTTACTCCAGGGGTTATGGCTACACCTTC	CASSYSRGYGYTF
TRBD2	TRBJ2-1	TRBV11-2	TGTGCCAGCAGCAGGGAGGGTATAGTCGATGAGCAGTTCTTC	CASSREGIVDEQFF
-	TRBJ1-2	TRBV7-2	TGTGCCAGCAGCTTACCCCAGGGAATGAGAAACACCTTC	CASSLPQGMRNTF
TRBD2	TRBJ2-5	TRBV19	TGTGCCAGTAGTGGAGGGGCACTAGCGGGAGTCTGGGAGACCCAGTACTTC	CASSGGALAGVWETQYF
-	TRBJ2-3	TRBV27	TGTGCCAGCAGCCCGGGGGCAGATACGCAGTATTTT	CASSPGADTQYF
TRBD2	TRBJ2-1	TRBV6-5	TGTGCCAGCAGTTACGAAGCGGGAGTGCAGTTCTTC	CASSYEAGVQFF
TRBD2	TRBJ2-7	TRBV16	TGTGCCAGCAGCCACCCGGGACTAGGAAACTACGAGCAGTACTTC	CASSHPGLGNYEQYF
-	TRBJ2-3	TRBV27	TGTGCCAGCAGACTAATTCAGAGGACAGATACGCAGTATTTT	CASRLIQRTDTQYF
-	TRBJ1-4	TRBV6-5	TGTGCCAGCAGTTACAGCTGGGGGGTGGGTGAAAAACTGTTTTTT	CASSYSWGVGEKLFF
TRBD2	TRBJ2-5	TRBV14	TGTGCCAGCAGCCAGGGGACTAGCGGGCTTCAAGAGACCCAGTACTTC	CASSQGTSGLQETQYF
TRBD1	TRBJ1-2	TRBV5-6	TGTGCCAGCAGCTTCGGGACAGGGGGCCGAGATAACTATGGCTACACCTTC	CASSFGTGGRDNYGYTF
-	TRBJ2-1	TRBV5-1	TGCGCCAGCAGCCCGGACATATACAATGAGCAGTTCTTC	CASSPDIYNEQFF
-	TRBJ2-2	TRBV10-3	TGTGCCATCAGTGAGGCGGCAGGGTTAGGCGGGGAGCTGTTTTTT	CAISEAAGLGGELFF
TRBD2	TRBJ2-5	TRBV9	TGTGCCAGCAGCGGACTCGGGGGGGCGTACCAAGAGACCCAGTACTTC	CASSGLGGAYQETQYF
TRBD2	TRBJ2-2	TRBV25-1	TGTGCCAGCAGTGAATCGACGGGAGGGACGAACACCGGGGAGCTGTTTTTT	CASSESTGGTNTGELFF
TRBD1	TRBJ2-7	TRBV7-8	TGTGCCACCCGACAGGGGACGAACTACGAGCAGTACTTC	CATRQGTNYEQYF
-	TRBJ2-1	TRBV27	TGTGCCAGCAGTCTCCGGGTCTCCTACAATGAGCAGTTCTTC	CASSLRVSYNEQFF
-	TRBJ2-1	TRBV7-2	TGTGCCAGCAGCTGGGACACCATTTACAATGAGCAGTTCTTC	CASSWDTIYNEQFF
-	TRBJ1-1	TRBV7-2	TGTGCCAGCAGGCTTCGGAGTTCGAACACTGAAGCTTTCTTT	CASRLRSSNTEAFF
TRBD2	TRBJ2-2	TRBV5-1	TGCGCCAGCAGCTCGGGACTAGCGGGAGTGGGCACCGGGGAGCTGTTTTTT	CASSSGLAGVGTGELFF
TRBD1	TRBJ2-5	TRBV4-1	TGCGCCAGCAGCCAAGTAAAGGACAGGGGGCGGGAGACCCAGTACTTC	CASSQVKDRGRETQYF
TRBD1	TRBJ2-1	TRBV15	TGTGCCACCCGGGACAGGGGGTTATCCTACAATGAGCAGTTCTTC	CATRDRGLSYNEQFF
TRBD1	TRBJ1-1	TRBV6-4	TGTGCCAGCAGTGAATACAGGGGAAACACTGAAGCTTTCTTT	CASSEYRGNTEAFF
-	TRBJ1-4	TRBV5-1	TGCGCCAGCAGCTTGGGGGTCGGGACTAATGAAAAACTGTTTTTT	CASSLGVGTNEKLFF
TRBD2	TRBJ2-7	TRBV6-1	TGTGCCAGCAGTGGGCTAGCGGGAGGAACCTACGAGCAGTACTTC	CASSGLAGGTYEQYF
-	TRBJ1-2	TRBV2	TGTGCCAGCACCGCGGGACTTGAATATGGCTACACCTTC	CASTAGLEYGYTF
-	TRBJ1-1	TRBV10-3	TGTGCCATCATGCGGGAACCGAACACTGAAGCTTTCTTT	CAIMREPNTEAFF
TRBD2	TRBJ2-3	TRBV7-2	TGTGCCAGCAGCATAAGGACTAGCGGGATAGATACGCAGTATTTT	CASSIRTSGIDTQYF
TRBD2	TRBJ2-5	TRBV11-1	TGTGCCGGCGGGAGTGGGGAGACCCAGTACTTC	CAGGSGETQYF
-	TRBJ2-1	TRBV21-1	TGTGCCAGCCTTCCTAGCGGATACAATGAGCAGTTCTTC	CASLPSGYNEQFF
-	TRBJ2-7	TRBV30	TGTGCCTGGAGTCGGGGGGCCCTAGATCTCTACGAGCAGTACTTC	CAWSRGALDLYEQYF
TRBD1	TRBJ2-7	TRBV5-5	TGTGCCAGCAGCTTAGGGACAGCGTCCTACGAGCAGTACTTC	CASSLGTASYEQYF